The sequence of this TCR beta chain was determined in a study of OX40 agonist ivuxolimab in advanced cancers. Across the whole study: The mean age was approximately 56 years, ranging from about 20 to 79, with around four fifths of participants male. General observations from the study: The study found that CD8+ T cells averaged more expanded clones than CD4+. Antigen specificity was not determined for the expanded peripheral T cells.

Patients had blood sampled at baseline and again on cycle 4 day 1 and cycle 7 day 1. Worth noting for this clone: Its antigen is unidentified.

The protocol was immunoSEQ multiplex PCR, while the TCRdb copy is restricted to in-frame clones and leaves out a portion. Among tens of thousands of clones, approximately 91% were seen once, and the ten largest hold around 11%. CDR1 and CDR2 (germline): SGHAT, FQNNGV. CDR3 size: 15 residues. V was pared by 2 bases and J by 4 bases, with 4 bases of the junction left unmatched. The sample was CD4+ or CD8+ T cells sorted from blood, taken in a trial of the OX40 agonist ivuxolimab. This TCR came from an adult with an advanced solid tumor such as melanoma, head and neck, liver or kidney cancer. This chain connects TRBV11-2 to TRBJ2-7, with 11 bases aligning to TRBD2. CDR3 region: CASSLPSGGPYEQYF. CDR3 coding DNA: TGTGCCAGCAGCTTACCTAGCGGGGGGCCGTACGAGCAGTACTTC.